Listed here are 30 T cell receptor beta chains from one sample, sequenced in a study of CD8 T cells in ankylosing spondylitis. These TCRs' antigens remain unknown. TCRdb analysed the 5' RACE reads with MiXCR anew, one entry per CDR3 protein. Among more than 600,000 distinct CDR3 sequences listed, 15% to 20% were seen once. General observations from the study: A TCR beta motif of several highly homologous variants seemed to mark ankylosing spondylitis blood.

Sequencing was done on a sample of blood, either unsorted or a sorted T cell fraction (not recorded which). The receptors derive from a male donor with ankylosing spondylitis.

The chain is built from TRBV7-9 and TRBJ2-3; D is ambiguous. This CDR3 spans 16 amino acids. CDR1 is SEHNR, CDR2 FQNEAQ, per germline (reference sequence). Trimming pared 1 base from V and 1 base from J, leaving 12 bases between. CDR3 sequence: CASSLGSLPGTDTQYF. The CDR3 DNA follows: TGTGCCAGCAGCTTAGGTAGCCTACCAGGCACAGATACGCAGTATTTT. The complete variable domain, with remaining parts taken from reference TRBV7-9 and TRBJ2-3, reads DTGVSQNPRHKITKRGQNVTFRCDPISEHNRLYWYRQTLGQGPEFLTYFQNEAQLEKSRLLSDRFSAERPKGSFSTLEIQRTEQGDSAMYLCASSLGSLPGTDTQYFGPGTRLTVL.

The rearrangement joins TRBV13 to TRBJ1-3, with D hard to call. Trimming pared 1 base from V and 3 bases from J, leaving 13 bases between. CDR3 length: 16 amino acids. CDR1 and CDR2 from the germline V gene are PRHDT and FYEKMQ (reference sequence). The CDR3 sequence: CASSLAAGYLGNTIYF. The CDR3 region has the DNA TGTGCCAGCAGCTTAGCGGCGGGATACCTTGGAAACACCATATATTTT.

The rearrangement joins TRBV28 to TRBJ1-5; TRBD1 might be the D (5 bases). Germline CDR1 and CDR2: MDHEN and SYDVKM. V lost 5 bases to trimming and J lost 5 bases, with 25 bases between them. This CDR3 is 18 amino acids long. CDR3 residues: CASSANPRGSGWDQPQHF. As DNA, the CDR3 is TGTGCCAGCAGTGCTAACCCGCGGGGGAGCGGGTGGGATCAGCCCCAGCATTTT.

Ten or more counts support this clonotype. The V gene is TRBV5-4, the J gene TRBJ2-1; the D is unclear. Trimming took off 0 bases at V and 2 bases at J, with 6 bases between the two ends. CDR1 is SGHNT and CDR2 is YYREEE in the germline V gene (reference sequence). The CDR3 length is 14 residues. The CDR3 is CASSLGRAYNEQFF. The DNA of the CDR3 is TGTGCCAGCAGCTTGGGACGAGCCTACAATGAGCAGTTCTTC.

The V and J genes are TRBV7-8 and TRBJ2-3; possible D gene TRBD2, 6 bases. CDR3 size: 16 residues. The germline CDR1 and CDR2 sequences are SGHVS and FQNEAQ. With 4 bases removed from V and 0 bases from J, the gap between germline ends came to 14 bases. The CDR3: CASSSLGGSSTDTQYF. CDR3 in DNA: TGTGCCAGCAGCTCCTTAGGAGGGAGCAGCACAGATACGCAGTATTTT.

This rearrangement joins TRBV28 to TRBJ2-5, with 9 bases that match TRBD1. Germline loops: CDR1 MDHEN, CDR2 SYDVKM. This CDR3 contains 15 residues. V lost 5 bases and J lost 9; bases outside the gene matches: 13. The CDR3 bases are TGTGCCAGCAGTCAAATACAGGGGGCCCCAATGCCCCAGTACTTC. Amino acid sequence: CASSQIQGAPMPQYF. Full variable domain (outside the CDR3, taken from reference TRBV28 and TRBJ2-5): DVKVTQSSRYLVKRTGEKVFLECVQDMDHENMFWYRQDPGLGLRLIYFSYDVKMKEKGDIPEGYSVSREKKERFSLILESASTNQTSMYLCASSQIQGAPMPQYFGPGTRLLVL.

V and J are TRBV6-1 and TRBJ2-5; the D gene is possibly TRBD2 (5 bases). Germline assignment: CDR1 MNHNS and CDR2 SASEGT. This CDR3 contains 14 residues. Trimming stripped 5 bases from V and 5 bases from J, with 15 bases between. The CDR3 DNA reads as TGTGCCAGCAGTCGACACCCACGAGGGGAGACCCAGTACTTC. Translated: CASSRHPRGETQYF.

This chain connects TRBV12-3 or TRBV12-4 to TRBJ1-6; D is perhaps TRBD1 (6 bases). Trimming cost V 2 bases and J 2 bases, with 13 bases left between them. The CDR3 extends over 17 amino acids. CDR3 in DNA: TGTGCCAGCAGTTTAATATGGGACACCACCTATAATTCACCCCTCCACTTT. Its translation is CASSLIWDTTYNSPLHF.

For the CDR3, the DNA is TGTGCCAGCAGCTCCGGGACAGGAGGCCTTGGGGGACCCCTCCACTTT. Its protein is CASSSGTGGLGGPLHF. The chain uses TRBV7-8 and TRBJ1-6; TRBD1 aligns across 8 bases. This CDR3 is 16 amino acids long. Germline CDR1 reads SGHVS; CDR2 reads FQNEAQ. The V and J ends lost 4 bases and 12 bases, in that order; junction bases with no gene match: 14.

V gene TRBV5-1 combines with J gene TRBJ2-3; 10 bases match TRBD2. The CDR3 extends over 15 amino acids. V trimming: 5 bases; J trimming: 4 bases; junction bases outside the gene matches: 7. Germline CDR1 reads SGHRS; CDR2 reads YFSETQ. This chain's CDR3 is CASRASGRAADTQYF. The CDR3 DNA sequence: TGCGCCAGCAGGGCCAGCGGGAGGGCCGCAGATACGCAGTATTTT.

This clonotype appeared a few times. This chain uses TRBV12-3 or TRBV12-4 with TRBJ1-5, with a weak D call TRBD1 (5 bases). V lost 6 bases and J 11 bases, leaving 23 bases between the germline ends. CDR3 size: 15 residues. The CDR3 region is CASRSRPQERGTQHF. The CDR3 DNA reads TGTGCCAGCAGATCCCGGCCACAGGAGCGGGGGACCCAGCATTTT.

This clonotype was detected a few times. The chain joins TRBV3-1 to TRBJ2-7; no reliable D call. This CDR3 region has 13 residues. Germline CDR1 and CDR2: LGHDT and YNNKEL (reference sequence). Deletions cut 2 bases from V and 3 bases from J, with 8 bases between. CDR3 coding DNA: TGTGCCAGCAGCCAACTGACCAACTACGAGCAGTACTTC. This sequence encodes CASSQLTNYEQYF.

The J gene is TRBJ1-5, the V gene TRBV6-1, with D maybe TRBD1 (6 bases). Per the germline V gene, CDR1 is MNHNS and CDR2 is SASEGT. Trimming stripped 6 bases from V and 5 bases from J, with 11 bases between. The CDR3 runs to 13 residues. The CDR3 sequence is CASRTGPDQPQHF. In DNA, the CDR3 is TGTGCCAGCAGGACAGGACCCGATCAGCCCCAGCATTTT.

This clonotype was counted a few times. The rearrangement joins TRBV12-3 or TRBV12-4 to TRBJ2-2; possible D gene TRBD2, 6 bases. This CDR3 comprises 18 residues. Trimming left V 7 bases short and J 5 bases short, with 26 bases between. The CDR3 region is CASTPSLGVAARTGELFF. The CDR3 region has the DNA TGTGCCAGCACCCCTTCATTAGGGGTAGCGGCGAGAACCGGGGAGCTGTTTTTT.

V usage is TRBV28 and J usage is TRBJ2-3, with TRBD2 identical over 14 bases. This CDR3 comprises 16 residues. Germline CDR1 MDHEN, CDR2 SYDVKM. With V trimmed by 7 bases and J by 5 bases, 8 bases remained unmatched. The chain's CDR3 is CASTRLAGGPGDTQYF. CDR3 nucleotides: TGTGCCAGCACCAGACTAGCGGGAGGGCCCGGAGATACGCAGTATTTT.

The chain has TRBV11-2 and TRBJ2-3; 13 bases align to TRBD2. Looked up from germline, CDR1 is SGHAT and CDR2 is FQNNGV. The CDR3 contains 19 residues. V lost 4 bases, J lost 4 bases, and 14 bases stayed unmatched. The CDR3 bases are TGTGCCAGCAGCTCGAGACTAGCGGGAGGTGTAAAAGGGCCAGATACGCAGTATTTT. This translates into CASSSRLAGGVKGPDTQYF.

CDR3 region: CASSQEANNPGRVGSYEQYF. For the CDR3, the DNA is TGCGCCAGCAGCCAAGAAGCGAACAACCCAGGTCGGGTTGGCTCCTACGAGCAGTACTTC. This chain links TRBV4-1 with TRBJ2-7; D is unclear. The CDR3 spans 20 residues. CDR1 and CDR2 (germline): MGHRA, YSYEKL. Trimming cost V 0 bases and J 0 bases, with 24 bases left between them.

In its sample, this clonotype was seen a few times. The chain is built from TRBV9 and TRBJ2-7, with TRBD1 as a possible D gene (5 bases). The V end lost 0 bases, the J end lost 4 bases, and 14 bases lay between the germline ends. Germline CDR1 is SGDLS and CDR2 is YYNGEE. CDR3 size: 15 residues. The CDR3 reads CASSVDWAGLYEQYF. DNA for the CDR3: TGTGCCAGCAGCGTAGATTGGGCAGGGTTGTACGAGCAGTACTTC.

The chain carries TRBV5-8 and TRBJ2-7; weak D call: TRBD2 (6 bases). The V and J ends lost 1 base and 2 bases respectively, with 13 bases between them. This CDR3 comprises 15 residues. Germline values: CDR1 SGHTS, CDR2 YDEGEE. Here the CDR3 DNA reads TGTGCCAGCAGCTTGTGGGGGGAAATCACCTACGAGCAGTACTTC. As protein: CASSLWGEITYEQYF.

The chain uses TRBV12-3 or TRBV12-4 and TRBJ2-7; tentative D call: TRBD2 (6 bases). V lost 3 bases and J lost 2, with 11 bases in between. There are 14 residues in the CDR3. This CDR3 is CASSFGGTTYEQYF. CDR3 DNA sequence: TGTGCCAGCAGTTTCGGGGGAACCACCTACGAGCAGTACTTC.

CDR3 region: CASSQGFLAGRWNEQFF. The DNA of the CDR3 is TGCGCCAGCAGCCAAGGTTTTTTGGCGGGAAGGTGGAATGAGCAGTTCTTC. The chain is built from TRBV4-1 and TRBJ2-1; a possible D gene is TRBD2 (6 bases). CDR1 is MGHRA, CDR2 YSYEKL, per germline. V dropped 1 base and J dropped 7 bases, with 20 bases sitting between them. This CDR3 comprises 17 residues.

The gene calls are TRBV6-1 and TRBJ2-5; TRBD1 matches 8 bases. Per the germline V gene, CDR1 is MNHNS and CDR2 is SASEGT. This CDR3 comprises 14 residues. V lost 7 bases to trimming and J lost 1 base; unmatched junction nucleotides: 5. CDR3 coding DNA: TGTGCCAGCATCTCCGGGACAGGCCAAGAGACCCAGTACTTC. This encodes CASISGTGQETQYF.

This rearrangement joins TRBV29-1 to TRBJ2-1, with 9 positions matching TRBD2. J was trimmed by 12 bases and V by 1 base; bases with no gene match: 16. The CDR3 contains 16 residues. Germline V gene lookup returns CDR1 SQVTM and CDR2 ANQGSEA. The chain's CDR3 is CSVEGGEGGSGSGQFF. CDR3 sequence (DNA): TGCAGCGTTGAAGGAGGGGAGGGGGGTAGCGGGAGTGGGCAGTTCTTC.

The chain has TRBV7-2 and TRBJ2-4; TRBD2 aligns across 7 bases. Germline V lookup: CDR1 SGHTA, CDR2 FQGNSA. The CDR3 consists of 11 residues. J gave up 8 bases and V 5 bases, and 0 bases lay outside the gene matches. Written as DNA, the CDR3 is TGTGCCAGCAGCCGGGGGGACATTCAGTACTTC. This gives the protein CASSRGDIQYF.

This clonotype has just a few counts. This chain links TRBV9 with TRBJ2-1; D gene unclear. Germline V CDR1 and CDR2: SGDLS, YYNGEE. With 4 bases removed from V and 6 bases from J, the gap between germline ends came to 17 bases. This CDR3 contains 15 residues. CDR3 sequence (DNA): TGTGCCAGCAGCCCTGACCGCTTGGTTATCAATGAGCAGTTCTTC. The encoded protein is CASSPDRLVINEQFF.

This clonotype was seen more than once but under ten times. The rearrangement links TRBV20-1 to TRBJ2-3, with TRBD2 identical over 9 bases. The CDR3 is 15 residues long. After removal of 5 bases from V and 5 bases from J, the junction contained 11 bases not matched to a gene. Germline V CDR1 and CDR2: DFQATT, SNEGSKA (reference sequence). This CDR3 is CSAPRGGGFEDTQYF. CDR3 sequence (DNA): TGCAGTGCTCCGCGGGGGGGCGGGTTTGAAGATACGCAGTATTTT.

V and J are TRBV4-3 and TRBJ2-1; D possibly uses TRBD1 or TRBD2 (5 bases each). The V gene lost 2 bases and the J gene lost 7 bases, with 15 bases spanning the gap. Germline CDR1 is LGHNA and CDR2 is YSLEER. CDR3 length: 15 residues. CDR3 protein: CASSQIGALSNEQFF. The CDR3 DNA sequence: TGCGCCAGCAGCCAAATCGGGGCTCTTAGTAATGAGCAGTTCTTC.

This chain connects TRBV18 to TRBJ1-1; D remains ambiguous. In germline, CDR1 is KGHSH, CDR2 LQKENI. The ends were cut back, 2 bases at V and 2 bases at J, with 12 bases in the middle. There are 15 residues in the CDR3. CDR3 DNA: TGTGCCAGCTCACCAATCGGAGTTTCTAACACTGAAGCTTTCTTT. It encodes CASSPIGVSNTEAFF.

This clonotype was counted a few times. This chain uses TRBV12-5 with TRBJ1-2, with a tentative D call TRBD1 (6 bases). The CDR3 has 13 amino acids. Trimming stripped 1 base from V and 8 bases from J, with 11 bases between. Germline V CDR1 and CDR2: LGHNT, FRNRAP. CDR3 protein: CASGLAGDGGYTF. CDR3 DNA: TGTGCTAGTGGTTTGGCAGGGGATGGGGGCTACACCTTC.

This clonotype was picked up a small number of times. The chain joins TRBV28 to TRBJ1-1; D remains ambiguous. CDR3 size: 12 residues. Looked up from germline, CDR1 is MDHEN and CDR2 is SYDVKM. Trimming cost V 6 bases and J 0 bases, with 5 bases left between them. The CDR3 DNA reads TGTGCCAGCAGCACGTTGAACACTGAAGCTTTCTTT. This encodes CASSTLNTEAFF.